What follows is one T cell receptor (beta chain) and its context. This clonotype was detected only a few times. Which antigen it targets is not known. No quality values exist for individual bases; no much larger clone is one base distant. This sample was included in a study of T cells in Graves' hyperthyroidism and ophthalmopathy (dated by TCRdb to about 2019). About the full investigation: Peripheral blood was collected at initial diagnosis, before any treatment. To identify distinguishing TCR V-J signatures, a discovery cohort of 100 patients was used, comprising 40 to 45 with Graves' ophthalmopathy and 57 with stable Graves' hyperthyroidism. Whether ophthalmopathy could be predicted prospectively was tested in an independent validation cohort made up of 18 to 20 hyperthyroidism patients plus 17 patients who later progressed to ophthalmopathy. For training and testing, the roughly 100 patients in the discovery cohort were randomly divided in a 7:3 ratio. Thyroid tissue and blood T-cell repertoires from roughly six Graves' hyperthyroidism patients were also compared in the study. Once sampling was done, hyperthyroidism patients were given methimazole at a starting dose of 30 mg daily, whereas ophthalmopathy patients were given high-dose intravenous methylprednisolone. The paper reports TCR Vbeta CDR3 sequencing of 135 peripheral blood samples: 40 or so ophthalmopathy, some 80 hyperthyroidism and around 17 progressor patients.

Amplification of TCR beta CDR3 regions was carried out from RNA transcripts. A first-round RT-PCR of the TCR CDR3 used the HTBI primer set with the Qiagen OneStep RT-PCR kit. Libraries were constructed in a second round of multiplex PCR, after which size selection and purification were performed. Sequencing of the libraries was done on an Illumina HiSeq2000 using paired-end 100 bp reads. Per the authors' processing: SOAPnuke was used to process the raw data, throwing out any read that contained adapters or uncalled bases, had a mean Phred below 15, or lacked an exact constant-primer or identifier match. COPE v1.2.5 was used to merge the high-quality paired reads, and each unique nucleotide sequence was defined as a clonotype. Clonotypes were aligned to IMGT TRBV, TRBD and TRBJ reference segments using MiTCR v1.1. The analysis included only V-J combinations with a frequency above 0.0001, which together covered about 99% of the repertoires. A TCS score was defined as the ratio between F50 (clonal expansion) and ExV (chaos), using BLOSUM62-based TCRdist between CDR3 peptides within each V-J. Welch's t-statistics and random forest reduced several hundred V-J features to fewer than 15, which were used in a naive Bayes classifier (R e1071). The raw public data were reprocessed by TCRdb itself: fastp quality trimming at Q25, MiXCR clonotype calling, in-frame beta chains only. Here each entry gathers all rows of one CDR3 protein and keeps the most common genes and DNA. These V and J calls derive from TCRdb rather than the authors' analysis. In all, the sample holds approximately 430,000 distinct CDR3 sequences, and roughly 14% of those were seen once. Around 13% of the sample is held by the ten biggest clonotypes.

Findings and caveats that apply to the study as a whole: In validation, the model predicted progression to ophthalmopathy with about 71% sensitivity and over 72% specificity, a median of around 6.6 months before onset. A model built on a 13 V-J signature distinguished ophthalmopathy from stable hyperthyroidism, reaching 87.88% sensitivity and 81.08% specificity in cross-validation and 80%/75% in testing. Most expanded thyroid clonotypes (frequency above 0.001) were also detected in blood, a finding suggesting that blood repertoires may reflect thyroid immune responses. No statistical method was used to fix the sample size in advance, and group allocation was not hidden from the investigators.

The germline V and J ends show losses of 4 bases and 4 bases respectively, and no gene match explains 3 bases of the junction. The germline V gene encodes CDR1 MNHEY and CDR2 SMNVEV (reference sequence). The CDR3 numbers 14 residues from cysteine through phenylalanine. Only the CDR3 portion is preserved as DNA: 42 bases, with reading frame beginning at the first base. Ophthalmopathy patients had moderately to severely active disease, Clinical Activity Score of at least 3, NOSPECS grade of at least 4, and duration under 3 months. Exclusion was applied to patients with uncontrolled infections, other autoimmune diseases, pregnancy or lactation. Diagnoses were based on clinical symptoms, serum thyroxine and TRAb, thyroid ultrasound and orbital computed tomography. PBMCs were separated from under 12 ml of fresh peripheral blood using Ficoll-Paque density gradient centrifugation. Total RNA was extracted using Trizol reagent, and RNA quality was assessed on an Agilent 2100 Bioanalyzer.

The chain is made from TRBV27 and TRBJ2-1, with 8 bases aligning to TRBD1. Material for sequencing was blood. The TCR sequence derives from a young man with Graves' ophthalmopathy. The CDR3 amino acid sequence is: CASSYRGNYNEQFF. The DNA is TGTGCCAGCAGTTACAGGGGGAATTACAATGAGCAGTTCTTC.